This T cell receptor beta chain is from a study of PD-1 blockade in classical Hodgkin lymphoma. About the research overall: Patients received nivolumab 3 mg/kg intravenously every 2 weeks. Points from the study as a whole: The study reported lower baseline TCR diversity in newly diagnosed patients than in healthy donors. The baseline diversity of complete responders showed similarity to that of newly diagnosed patients.

Details on this clone: As yet, its antigen is unknown.

Germline CDR1 reads SGHAT; CDR2 reads FQNNGV. Trimming left V 0 bases short and J 4 bases short, with 9 bases between. This CDR3 has 14 amino acids. The data were produced by immunoSEQ multiplex PCR, yet TCRdb's version contains in-frame clones alone and is incomplete. Among fewer than 35,000 clones listed, roughly 86% were seen once. Time point: cycle 4 day 1 (C4D1), after 5 to 7 weeks of nivolumab. Each of the patients experienced relapse following autologous stem cell transplantation, and their brentuximab vedotin exposure differed. Thawed PBMCs were the source of CD4+ T cells, purified by magnetic negative selection.

This chain connects TRBV11-2 to TRBJ2-5; D is possibly TRBD1 or TRBD2 (5 bases each). The sequencing here drew on CD4+ T cells from blood, taken before the fourth cycle of nivolumab. This receptor was taken from a human donor with classical Hodgkin lymphoma. This CDR3 reads CASSLDPRGETQYF. As DNA, the CDR3 is TGTGCCAGCAGCTTAGATCCGAGGGGAGAGACCCAGTACTTC.